Reported below is one TCR beta chain. Its specific antigen is unknown. Base qualities are not at hand, and no much larger clone is one base apart. TCR beta CDR3 regions were amplified from RNA transcripts. The first round of RT-PCR for the TCR CDR3 was performed with the HTBI primer set and the Qiagen OneStep RT-PCR kit. Libraries were constructed in a second round of multiplex PCR, after which size selection and purification were carried out. Libraries were sequenced paired-end with 100 bp reads on an Illumina HiSeq2000. The paper's processing steps were these. Raw data were processed with SOAPnuke, discarding reads with adapters, uncalled bases, mean Phred below 15, or no exact constant-primer or identifier match. High-quality paired reads were merged with COPE v1.2.5, and unique nucleotide sequences were defined as clonotypes. MiTCR v1.1 was used to align the clonotypes against IMGT TRBV, TRBD and TRBJ reference segments. The analysis included only V-J combinations with a frequency above 0.0001, which together covered more than 99% of the repertoires. The TCS score was defined as the ratio of F50 (clonal expansion) to E x V (chaos), calculated using BLOSUM62-based TCRdist between CDR3 peptides within each V-J. Welch's t-statistics and random forest reduced around 520 V-J features to roughly 13, which were used in a naive Bayes classifier (R e1071). TCRdb reprocessing: public reads trimmed at Q25 with fastp, clones called with MiXCR, in-frame beta chains kept. Each CDR3 protein appears once, grouped with its most common genes and DNA. TCRdb, not the original authors, processed these V and J calls. Here the sample has about 350,000 distinct CDR3 sequences; around 18% occur a single time. The ten most abundant clones make up around 15% of the sample.

The sample comes from a study of T cells in Graves' hyperthyroidism and ophthalmopathy (dated by TCRdb to between 2018 and 2021). Broadly, across the study: Peripheral blood samples were taken at initial diagnosis, before any treatment was given. After blood sampling, hyperthyroidism patients were treated with methimazole at a starting dose of 30 mg daily, and ophthalmopathy patients were treated with high-dose intravenous methylprednisolone. Whether ophthalmopathy could be predicted prospectively was tested in an independent validation cohort made up of under 20 hyperthyroidism patients plus 17 patients who later progressed to ophthalmopathy. The roughly 100 discovery patients were randomly split 7:3 into training and test sets. In about 6 Graves' hyperthyroidism patients, the study also compared T-cell repertoires from thyroid tissue with T-cell repertoires from blood. According to the paper, TCR Vbeta CDR3 sequencing was carried out on 135 peripheral blood samples, which came from around 43 ophthalmopathy, under 80 hyperthyroidism and about 17 progressor patients. To identify TCR V-J signatures that set the groups apart, the researchers used a discovery cohort of 90 to 100 patients, made up of fewer than 50 with Graves' ophthalmopathy and some 56 with stable Graves' hyperthyroidism. Broader findings and caveats from the paper: Sample size was not statistically predetermined, and blinding of investigators to group allocation was not performed. Ophthalmopathy was separated from stable hyperthyroidism by a 13 V-J signature model, with around 90% sensitivity and about 81% specificity obtained in cross-validation and 80%/75% obtained in testing. In validation, progression to ophthalmopathy was predicted by the model with roughly 71% sensitivity and 72% to 80% specificity, a median of roughly six months before onset. Most expanded thyroid clonotypes (frequency above 0.001) were also found in blood, which suggests that blood repertoires may mirror thyroid immune responses.

Ophthalmopathy patients had moderately to severely active disease, with a Clinical Activity Score of 3 or more, a NOSPECS grade of 4 or more, and a disease duration of less than 3 months. Exclusion was applied to patients with uncontrolled infections, other autoimmune diseases, pregnancy or lactation. Diagnoses relied on clinical symptoms, serum thyroxine and TRAb, thyroid ultrasound and orbital computed tomography. PBMCs were isolated from roughly 10 ml of fresh peripheral blood by Ficoll-Paque density gradient centrifugation. Total RNA was extracted with Trizol reagent, and quality was checked on an Agilent 2100 Bioanalyzer. CDR3 length: 13 amino acids, cysteine to phenylalanine. The sequence is cut down to CDR3 DNA, 39 bases in frame from base 1. V and J are trimmed by 7 bases and 4 bases, and the gene matches miss 4 bases of the junction. CDR1 and CDR2 were assigned from the germline V gene as MNHEY and SVGEGT.

Sequenced input: blood. This receptor was identified in a woman in her 40s with Graves' ophthalmopathy. The chain uses TRBV6-2 or TRBV6-3 and TRBJ1-5; a stretch of 7 junction bases matches TRBD1. The CDR3 reads CASKTGQNQPQHF. The DNA reads as follows: TGTGCCAGCAAGACAGGGCAAAATCAGCCCCAGCATTTT.